This entry features one T cell receptor beta chain sequence. This entry comes from a study of T-cell reconstitution after alpha-beta-depleted transplantation in children. The junction had 10 bases not matched to a gene; V was cut back by 0 bases and J by 1 base. Per germline, CDR1 SGHRS and CDR2 YFSETQ. The CDR3 runs to 18 residues. This sample's TCRbeta library carried unique molecular identifier barcodes. TCRdb re-called the PCR reads with MiXCR, one entry per CDR3 protein. The data contain around 76,000 distinct CDR3 sequences, 18% of them singletons. The chain recombines TRBV5-1 with TRBJ2-7, with 10 bases lining up with TRBD2. The sequences come from PBMCs, mostly from graft donor cells, collected 360 days after TCRalphabeta/CD19-depleted stem cell transplant. The TCR originated in a male patient between 2 and 10 years old who had a stem cell transplant for acute lymphoblastic leukemia, so the T cells may come from the graft donor. The CDR3 sequence is CASSLVRLAGVGSYEQYF. For the CDR3, the DNA is TGCGCCAGCAGCTTGGTGCGCCTAGCGGGAGTAGGGTCCTACGAGCAGTACTTC.